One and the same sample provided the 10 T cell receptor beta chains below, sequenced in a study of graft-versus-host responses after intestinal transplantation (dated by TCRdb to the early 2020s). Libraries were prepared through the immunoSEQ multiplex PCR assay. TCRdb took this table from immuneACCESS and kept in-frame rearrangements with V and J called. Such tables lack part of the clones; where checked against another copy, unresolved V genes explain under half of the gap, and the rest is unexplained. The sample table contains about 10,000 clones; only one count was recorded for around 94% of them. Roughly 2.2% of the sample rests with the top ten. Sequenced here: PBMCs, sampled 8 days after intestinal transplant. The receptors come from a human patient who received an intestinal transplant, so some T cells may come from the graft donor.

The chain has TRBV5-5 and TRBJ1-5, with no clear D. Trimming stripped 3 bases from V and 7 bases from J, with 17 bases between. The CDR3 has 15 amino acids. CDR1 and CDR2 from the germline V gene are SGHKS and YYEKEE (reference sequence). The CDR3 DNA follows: TGTGCCAGCAGCTGGACTGGGGATGGAGCACAGCCCCAGCATTTT. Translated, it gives CASSWTGDGAQPQHF. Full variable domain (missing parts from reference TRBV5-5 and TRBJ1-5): DAGVTQSPTHLIKTRGQQVTLRCSPISGHKSVSWYQQVLGQGPQFIFQYYEKEERGRGNFPDRFSARQFPNYSSELNVNALLLGDSALYLCASSWTGDGAQPQHFGDGTRLSIL.

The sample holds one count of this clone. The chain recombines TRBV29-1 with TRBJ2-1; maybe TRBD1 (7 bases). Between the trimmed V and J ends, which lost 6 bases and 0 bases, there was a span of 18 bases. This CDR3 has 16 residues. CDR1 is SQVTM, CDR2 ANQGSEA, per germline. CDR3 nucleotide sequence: TGCAGCGTACGCCCGCGGGGACAGAGCTCCTACAATGAGCAGTTCTTC. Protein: CSVRPRGQSSYNEQFF.

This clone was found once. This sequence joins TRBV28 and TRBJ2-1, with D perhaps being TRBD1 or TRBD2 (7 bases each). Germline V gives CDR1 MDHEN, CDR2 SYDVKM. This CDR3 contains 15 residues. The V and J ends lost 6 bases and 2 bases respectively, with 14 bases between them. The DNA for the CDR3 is TGTGCCAGCAGCAACTCAGGGGGGGCCTACAATGAGCAGTTCTTC. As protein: CASSNSGGAYNEQFF.

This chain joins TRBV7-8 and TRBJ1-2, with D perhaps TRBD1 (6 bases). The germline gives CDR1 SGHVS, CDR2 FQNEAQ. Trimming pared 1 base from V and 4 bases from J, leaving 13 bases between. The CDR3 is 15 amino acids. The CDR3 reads CASSLEGRTAYGYTF. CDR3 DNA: TGTGCCAGCAGCTTAGAGGGAAGGACAGCCTATGGCTACACCTTC.

In DNA form, the CDR3 reads TGCGCCAGCAGCCCCCGGACTAGCGGGAGCACAGATACGCAGTATTTT. This encodes CASSPRTSGSTDTQYF. The V and J genes are TRBV5-1 and TRBJ2-3; 11 bases map to TRBD2. V trimming: 4 bases; J trimming: 0 bases; junction bases outside the gene matches: 4. The CDR3 has 16 amino acids. Germline loops: CDR1 SGHRS, CDR2 YFSETQ.

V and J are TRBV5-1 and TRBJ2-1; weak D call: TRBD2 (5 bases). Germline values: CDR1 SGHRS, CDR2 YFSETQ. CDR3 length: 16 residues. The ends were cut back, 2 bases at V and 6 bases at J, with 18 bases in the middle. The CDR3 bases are TGCGCCAGCAGCTTTACGTATCGGGGATCGGGCAATGAGCAGTTCTTC. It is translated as CASSFTYRGSGNEQFF.

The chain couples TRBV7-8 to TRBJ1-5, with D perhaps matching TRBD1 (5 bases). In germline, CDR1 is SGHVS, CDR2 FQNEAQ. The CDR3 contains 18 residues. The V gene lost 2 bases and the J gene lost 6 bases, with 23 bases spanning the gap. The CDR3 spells CASSLPGTAGERGQPQHF. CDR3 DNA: TGTGCCAGCAGCTTACCGGGGACGGCCGGGGAAAGGGGTCAGCCCCAGCATTTT.

The chain's CDR3 is CASSPRDGSEQFF. CDR3 in DNA: TGTGCCAGCTCACCGAGGGACGGAAGTGAGCAGTTCTTC. The V gene is TRBV18, the J gene TRBJ2-1; D possibly uses TRBD1 or TRBD2 (5 bases each). The germline gives CDR1 KGHSH, CDR2 LQKENI. V gave up 3 bases and J gave up 9 bases, with 12 bases separating them. The CDR3 totals 13 residues.

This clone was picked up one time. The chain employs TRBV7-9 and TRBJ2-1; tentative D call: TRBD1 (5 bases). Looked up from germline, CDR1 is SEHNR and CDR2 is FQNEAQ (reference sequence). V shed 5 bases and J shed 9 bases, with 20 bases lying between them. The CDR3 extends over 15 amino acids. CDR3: CASSPTLRVGSEQFF. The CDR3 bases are TGTGCCAGCAGCCCAACACTCAGGGTGGGTTCTGAGCAGTTCTTC.

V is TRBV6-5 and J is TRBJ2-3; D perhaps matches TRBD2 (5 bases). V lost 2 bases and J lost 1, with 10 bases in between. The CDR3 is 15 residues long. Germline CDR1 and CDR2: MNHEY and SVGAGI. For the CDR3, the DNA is TGTGCCAGCAGTTACGGGGAGTGGGGCACAGATACGCAGTATTTT. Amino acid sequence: CASSYGEWGTDTQYF.